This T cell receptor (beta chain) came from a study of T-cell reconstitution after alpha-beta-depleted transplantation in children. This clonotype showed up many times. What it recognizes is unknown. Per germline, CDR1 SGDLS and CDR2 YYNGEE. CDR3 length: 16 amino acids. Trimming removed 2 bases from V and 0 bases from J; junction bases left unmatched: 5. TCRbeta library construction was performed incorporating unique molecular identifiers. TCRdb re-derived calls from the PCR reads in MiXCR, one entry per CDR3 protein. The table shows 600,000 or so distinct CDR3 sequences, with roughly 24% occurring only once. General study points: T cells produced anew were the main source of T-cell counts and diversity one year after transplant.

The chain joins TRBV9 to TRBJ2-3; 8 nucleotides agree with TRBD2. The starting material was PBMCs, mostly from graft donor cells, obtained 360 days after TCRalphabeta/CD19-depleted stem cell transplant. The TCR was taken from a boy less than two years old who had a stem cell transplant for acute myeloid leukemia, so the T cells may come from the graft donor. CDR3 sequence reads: CASSVLSGGSTDTQYF. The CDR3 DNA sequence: TGTGCCAGCAGCGTCTTAAGCGGGGGAAGCACAGATACGCAGTATTTT.